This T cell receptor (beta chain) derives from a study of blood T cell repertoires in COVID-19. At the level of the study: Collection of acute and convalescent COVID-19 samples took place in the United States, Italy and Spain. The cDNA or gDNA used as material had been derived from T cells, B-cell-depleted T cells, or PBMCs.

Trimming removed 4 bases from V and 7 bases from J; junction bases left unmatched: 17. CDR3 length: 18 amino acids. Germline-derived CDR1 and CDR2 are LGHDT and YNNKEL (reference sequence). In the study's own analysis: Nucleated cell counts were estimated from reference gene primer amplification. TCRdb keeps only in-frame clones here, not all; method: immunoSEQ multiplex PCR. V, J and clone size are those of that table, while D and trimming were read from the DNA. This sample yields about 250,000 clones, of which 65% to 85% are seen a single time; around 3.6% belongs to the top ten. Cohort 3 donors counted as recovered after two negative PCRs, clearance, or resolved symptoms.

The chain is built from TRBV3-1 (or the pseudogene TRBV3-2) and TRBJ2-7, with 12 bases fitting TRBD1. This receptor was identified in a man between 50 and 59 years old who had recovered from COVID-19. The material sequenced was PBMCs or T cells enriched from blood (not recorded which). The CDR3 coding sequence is TGTGCCAGCAGCCCAGGGGACAGGGGGCACCACTCTTCAGGGGAGCAGTACTTC. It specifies CASSPGDRGHHSSGEQYF.